One sample yielded the 30 T cell receptor beta chains listed below, sequenced in a study of control samples from healthy donors and cancer patients. The repertoire was sequenced with immunoSEQ multiplex PCR; TCRdb's copy has only in-frame clones and lacks some. The sample lists some 78,000 clones, roughly 91% occurring once. Material: blood. The receptors derive from an older woman in good health.

The chain is built from TRBV7-3 and TRBJ2-1; no definite D call. The CDR3 is made up of 13 amino acids. Germline V gene lookup returns CDR1 SGHTA and CDR2 FQGTGA. The V end lost 3 bases, the J end lost 4 bases, and 7 bases lay between the germline ends. Here the CDR3 reads CASSLSQYNEQFF. In DNA form, the CDR3 reads TGTGCCAGCAGCTTGTCCCAGTACAATGAGCAGTTCTTC.

This clone was observed a single time. The chain has TRBV9 and TRBJ2-7; D assignment may be TRBD1 or TRBD2 (7 bases each). Trimming took off 4 bases at V and 2 bases at J, with 16 bases between the two ends. Germline CDR1 SGDLS, CDR2 YYNGEE. This CDR3 spans 15 amino acids. In nucleotides, the CDR3 is TGTGCCAGCAGCCAGGGGGGGGACCACCCCTACGAGCAGTACTTC. Translation: CASSQGGDHPYEQYF. Using reference TRBV9 and TRBJ2-7 for the parts outside the CDR3, the full variable domain is DSGVTQTPKHLITATGQRVTLRCSPRSGDLSVYWYQQSLDQGLQFLIQYYNGEERAKGNILERFSAQQFPDLHSELNLSSLELGDSALYFCASSQGGDHPYEQYFGPGTRLTVT.

V usage is TRBV6-5 and J usage is TRBJ1-3, with D possibly being TRBD1 (5 bases). The germline gives CDR1 MNHEY, CDR2 SVGAGI. This CDR3 region has 14 residues. Trimming removed 7 bases at V and 4 bases at J, with 14 bases between. CDR3 sequence reads: CASIKRGTGNTIYF. For the CDR3, the DNA is TGTGCCAGCATTAAACGGGGGACCGGAAACACCATATATTTT.

The CDR3 is CAASKGSLTYEQYF. CDR3 coding DNA: TGTGCCGCCAGTAAGGGGAGCCTAACCTACGAGCAGTACTTC. V gene TRBV28 combines with J gene TRBJ2-7; tentatively, D is TRBD1 or TRBD2 (5 bases each). With 11 bases removed from V and 2 bases from J, the gap between germline ends came to 19 bases. The CDR3 covers 14 residues. Germline CDR1 is MDHEN and CDR2 is SYDVKM.

A word on this clone: Germline is not matched at one junction end, which may reflect a read error. The V and J genes are TRBV5-1 and TRBJ2-3; D is uncertain. CDR3 size: 12 residues. The germline gives CDR1 SGHRS, CDR2 YFSETQ. DNA for the CDR3: TGCGCCGGCAGCTACCTCACAGATACGCAGTATTTT. Residues: CAGSYLTDTQYF.

The J gene is TRBJ1-2, the V gene TRBV15; D is unresolved. Trimming pared 2 bases from V and 1 base from J, leaving 5 bases between. The CDR3 sequence is 13 residues long. Germline CDR1 and CDR2: LNHNV and YYDKDF (reference sequence). The CDR3 coding sequence is TGTGCCACCAGCAGATCGAATAACTATGGCTACACCTTC. This translates into CATSRSNNYGYTF.

The rearrangement uses TRBV15 and TRBJ2-1; 11 bases are a match to TRBD2. The CDR3 loop spans 17 amino acids. The ends lost 1 base at V and 4 bases at J; junction bases unmatched: 6. Germline CDR1 is LNHNV and CDR2 is YYDKDF (reference sequence). CDR3 in DNA: TGTGCCACCAGCAGAGGTTTTCTAGCGGGGGGTTACAATGAGCAGTTCTTC. It translates to CATSRGFLAGGYNEQFF.

The chain uses TRBV19 and TRBJ2-6; TRBD1 matches 9 bases. Looked up from germline, CDR1 is LNHDA and CDR2 is SQIVND (reference sequence). This CDR3 comprises 16 residues. V lost 6 bases, J lost 3 bases, and 6 bases stayed unmatched. As DNA, the CDR3 is TGTGCCAGTAGAGGGACAGGGCGAGGTGGGGCCAACGTCCTGACTTTC. This encodes CASRGTGRGGANVLTF.

The gene calls are TRBV6-5 and TRBJ1-4; 9 bases are shared with TRBD1. The V segment lost 6 bases and the J segment 6 bases; nucleotides outside the gene matches: 5. Germline-derived CDR1 and CDR2 are MNHEY and SVGAGI. CDR3 length equals 14 residues. CDR3 amino acids: CASSVYRGHEKLFF. CDR3 bases: TGTGCCAGCAGCGTGTACAGGGGGCATGAAAAACTGTTTTTT.

The chain couples TRBV18 to TRBJ2-7; 10 bases agree with TRBD1. CDR3 length equals 16 residues. Germline CDR1 is KGHSH and CDR2 is LQKENI. The V and J ends lost 4 bases and 2 bases, in that order; junction bases with no gene match: 8. The DNA of the CDR3 is TGTGCCAGCTCACGGGGGACAGGGGCGTTTGCCTACGAGCAGTACTTC. It yields the protein CASSRGTGAFAYEQYF.

CDR3 region: CASSVAGTEAYEQYF. The CDR3 DNA reads as TGTGCCAGCAGCGTAGCGGGGACTGAGGCATACGAGCAGTACTTC. The J gene is TRBJ2-7, the V gene TRBV9; D is perhaps TRBD2 (6 bases). V lost 0 bases and J lost 4, with 14 bases in between. Looked up from germline, CDR1 is SGDLS and CDR2 is YYNGEE. The length of the CDR3 is 15 residues. Based on the CDR3 plus reference TRBV9 and TRBJ2-7, the full variable domain is DSGVTQTPKHLITATGQRVTLRCSPRSGDLSVYWYQQSLDQGLQFLIQYYNGEERAKGNILERFSAQQFPDLHSELNLSSLELGDSALYFCASSVAGTEAYEQYFGPGTRLTVT.

The chain combines TRBV2 with TRBJ1-1; 10 nucleotides line up with TRBD1. Germline-derived CDR1 and CDR2 are SNHLY and FYNNEI. Trimming removed 5 bases from V and 8 bases from J; junction bases left unmatched: 8. This CDR3 contains 14 residues. The CDR3 spells CASSLDRGNSEAFF. CDR3 coding DNA: TGTGCCAGCAGTTTGGACAGGGGGAATTCGGAAGCTTTCTTT.

V is TRBV4-1 and J is TRBJ1-1; a weak D match, TRBD1 (5 bases). The germline V gene has CDR1 MGHRA and CDR2 YSYEKL. Trimming took 0 bases from V and 3 from J, leaving 11 bases between them. The CDR3 has 15 amino acids. The CDR3 DNA reads TGCGCCAGCAGCCAAGATCAAAGGGGCTACACTGAAGCTTTCTTT. Residues: CASSQDQRGYTEAFF.

V is TRBV5-1 and J is TRBJ2-2; 10 bases match TRBD2. The CDR3 is made up of 15 amino acids. CDR1 is SGHRS and CDR2 is YFSETQ in the germline V gene. Germline trimming cut 3 bases from V and 4 bases from J; bases unmatched to any gene: 3. CDR3 in amino acids: CASSSVAGGTGELFF. CDR3 nucleotides: TGCGCCAGCAGCTCCGTAGCGGGGGGCACCGGGGAGCTGTTTTTT.

The V call is TRBV4-3, the J call TRBJ1-1; D is unclear. Germline-derived CDR1 and CDR2 are LGHNA and YSLEER. V was pared by 0 bases and J by 8 bases, with 19 bases between. CDR3 length equals 16 residues. The CDR3 region has the DNA TGCGCCAGCAGCCAAGAGGTCTCGGCAGACACCAACGAAGCTTTCTTT. This sequence encodes CASSQEVSADTNEAFF.

This clone was detected only once. The rearrangement joins TRBV2 to TRBJ1-3; D is unclear. The CDR3 length is 13 residues. The V and J ends lost 6 bases and 2 bases respectively, with 8 bases between them. Per germline, CDR1 SNHLY and CDR2 FYNNEI. This chain's CDR3 is CASSDFPGNTIYF. CDR3 in DNA: TGTGCCAGCAGCGATTTTCCTGGAAACACCATATATTTT.

V usage is TRBV19 and J usage is TRBJ1-2; possible D gene TRBD1, 6 bases. Trimming stripped 6 bases from V and 3 bases from J, with 14 bases between. Per the germline V gene, CDR1 is LNHDA and CDR2 is SQIVND (reference sequence). This CDR3 region has 14 residues. CDR3 DNA sequence: TGTGCCAGTAGCTACCTCCGGACAGACTATGGCTACACCTTC. Translating gives CASSYLRTDYGYTF.

V and J are TRBV18 and TRBJ1-1; 10 bases fit TRBD1. This CDR3 spans 16 amino acids. Germline CDR1 and CDR2: KGHSH and LQKENI. Unmatched junction bases numbered 10, after V lost 3 bases and J lost 6 bases. The CDR3 loop reads CASSPYADRGTPEAFF. Written as DNA, the CDR3 is TGTGCCAGCTCACCTTATGCGGACAGGGGGACCCCTGAAGCTTTCTTT.

Within the sample, this clone is medium-sized (0.01 to 0.1%). The V and J genes are TRBV6-4 and TRBJ1-5, with a possible D match to TRBD1 (6 bases). Germline loops: CDR1 MRHNA, CDR2 SNTAGT. The CDR3 sequence is 14 residues long. The germline V and J ends were trimmed by 3 bases and 0 bases, with 6 bases remaining between them. The DNA of the CDR3 is TGTGCCAGCAGTGAAGGGGGTAGCAATCAGCCCCAGCATTTT. Protein: CASSEGGSNQPQHF.

This clone came up a few times. The gene calls are TRBV4-3 and TRBJ2-7; 7 nucleotides line up with TRBD2. The CDR3 is 19 amino acids. J was trimmed by 6 bases and V by 1 base; bases with no gene match: 21. From germline, CDR1 is LGHNA and CDR2 YSLEER. The CDR3, as DNA: TGCGCCAGCAGCCAAGGAGTCCAGTGGAGGGAGGGCCCTCGTGGCGAGCAGTACTTC. It codes for CASSQGVQWREGPRGEQYF.

The chain couples TRBV6-6 to TRBJ2-1; no reliable D call. V was clipped by 2 bases and J by 4 bases, with 3 bases between them. The CDR3 has 12 residues. The germline V gene has CDR1 MNHNY and CDR2 SVGAGI (reference sequence). In DNA, the CDR3 is TGTGCCAGCAGTTACCAGTACAATGAGCAGTTCTTC. This gives the protein CASSYQYNEQFF.

The V call is TRBV9, the J call TRBJ2-2, with D unresolved. CDR1 is SGDLS and CDR2 is YYNGEE in the germline V gene. The CDR3 is made up of 13 amino acids. The V end lost 4 bases, the J end lost 4 bases, and 8 bases lay between the germline ends. CDR3: CASSLSPTGELFF. The DNA for the CDR3 is TGTGCCAGCAGCCTGTCCCCCACCGGGGAGCTGTTTTTT.

The rearrangement uses TRBV14 and TRBJ1-2; no reliable D call. This CDR3 spans 15 amino acids. Trimming took off 4 bases at V and 3 bases at J, with 15 bases between the two ends. Germline V gene sequence: CDR1 SGHDN, CDR2 FVKESK. CDR3 bases: TGTGCCAGCAGCCTTGGCGGCCTCTGGGACTATGGCTACACCTTC. Translation: CASSLGGLWDYGYTF.

The rearrangement links TRBV19 to TRBJ1-2; D call uncertain. The CDR3 consists of 14 residues. Germline CDR1 and CDR2: LNHDA and SQIVND (reference sequence). Trimming took 5 bases from V and 2 from J, leaving 12 bases between them. The CDR3 DNA follows: TGTGCCAGTAGTTCCCAGTGGACGAACTATGGCTACACCTTC. Amino acids: CASSSQWTNYGYTF.

The chain has TRBV11-2 and TRBJ1-5; no clear D. The V and J ends lost 0 bases and 5 bases respectively, with 8 bases between them. In germline, CDR1 is SGHAT, CDR2 FQNNGV. The CDR3 has 14 amino acids. The CDR3 nucleotides read TGTGCCAGCAGCTTAGATGGAAGAGATCAGCCCCAGCATTTT. This sequence encodes CASSLDGRDQPQHF.

The J gene is TRBJ2-3, the V gene TRBV29-1; unclear D gene. The CDR3 is made up of 15 amino acids. Germline values: CDR1 SQVTM, CDR2 ANQGSEA. With 4 bases removed from V and 3 bases from J, the gap between germline ends came to 17 bases. The CDR3 coding sequence is TGCAGCGTTGGGCCCCTGATGGGGTGGACAGATACGCAGTATTTT. This gives the protein CSVGPLMGWTDTQYF.

V and J are TRBV18 and TRBJ2-3, with 7 bases identical to TRBD1. Germline V gene lookup returns CDR1 KGHSH and CDR2 LQKENI. The CDR3 contains 14 residues. V trimming: 6 bases; J trimming: 6 bases; junction bases outside the gene matches: 9. CDR3 nucleotide sequence: TGTGCCAGCTCGGTCGGGACAGATGGGGATACGCAGTATTTT. It translates to CASSVGTDGDTQYF.

This chain connects TRBV4-1 to TRBJ2-1, with 10 positions matching TRBD2. This CDR3 is built from 16 residues. V shed 2 bases, J shed 9 bases, and the junction held 10 bases outside the gene matches. Per the germline V gene, CDR1 is MGHRA and CDR2 is YSYEKL. The CDR3 here is CASSQTDASGRGEQFF. In nucleotides, the CDR3 is TGCGCCAGCAGCCAAACAGATGCTAGCGGGAGAGGTGAGCAGTTCTTC.

The chain joins TRBV15 to TRBJ1-4; D is undetermined. The CDR3 spans 15 residues. CDR1 is LNHNV and CDR2 is YYDKDF in the germline V gene (reference sequence). Trimming removed 0 bases at V and 8 bases at J, with 13 bases between. DNA for the CDR3: TGTGCCACCAGCAGAGAAGGGTTAGGGAACGAAAAACTGTTTTTT. It translates to CATSREGLGNEKLFF.

The chain has TRBV7-2 and TRBJ2-2; 9 bases fit TRBD2. This CDR3 contains 17 residues. The germline CDR1 and CDR2 sequences are SGHTA and FQGNSA. Unmatched junction bases numbered 9, after V lost 5 bases and J lost 2 bases. DNA of the CDR3: TGTGCCAGCAGCCGGGCCGGAGCGGGGGGAAACACCGGGGAGCTGTTTTTT. Protein sequence: CASSRAGAGGNTGELFF.